The 9 T cell receptor beta chains below were found in one sample sequenced in a study of blood T cell repertoires in COVID-19. Only in-frame clones appear in the TCRdb table, and some are missing; sequencing was by immunoSEQ multiplex PCR. The sample lists around 220,000 clones, roughly 80% occurring once. Specimen: peripheral blood. Source of these receptors: a man aged 25-45 years with active or convalescent COVID-19.

V is TRBV7-3 and J is TRBJ2-7; TRBD1 matches 10 bases. The ends lost 0 bases at V and 6 bases at J; junction bases unmatched: 5. The V gene's germline CDR1 is SGHTA and CDR2 FQGTGA. This CDR3 comprises 15 residues. This CDR3 reads CASSLTPGQGIEQYF. The CDR3 DNA reads TGTGCCAGCAGCTTAACACCGGGACAGGGGATCGAGCAGTACTTC.

The rearrangement links TRBV3-1 (or the pseudogene TRBV3-2) to TRBJ1-2; TRBD1 agrees at 8 bases. The V and J ends lost 6 bases and 6 bases, in that order; junction bases with no gene match: 6. Germline V gives CDR1 LGHDT, CDR2 YNNKEL (reference sequence). CDR3 length: 13 residues. This CDR3 is CASRPGQGDGYTF. The DNA of the CDR3 is TGTGCCAGCAGACCTGGACAGGGAGATGGCTACACCTTC.

This clone was observed a handful of times. The V call is TRBV5-4, the J call TRBJ1-2; weak D call: TRBD1 (5 bases). The length of the CDR3 is 15 residues. Between the trimmed V and J ends, which lost 4 bases and 8 bases, there was a span of 21 bases. Germline-derived CDR1 and CDR2 are SGHNT and YYREEE (reference sequence). The CDR3 DNA reads as TGTGCCAGCAGCCCTGTAAGGGATGGGGCGCGGGGCTACACCTTC. This encodes CASSPVRDGARGYTF.

The chain couples TRBV27 to TRBJ2-3; a weak D match, TRBD2 (5 bases). V lost 0 bases and J lost 0, with 19 bases in between. CDR1 and CDR2 from the germline V gene are MNHEY and SMNVEV (reference sequence). This CDR3 has 19 amino acids. This CDR3 is CASSLSVPLGRVSTDTQYF. CDR3 nucleotides: TGTGCCAGCAGTTTATCAGTCCCGCTGGGGAGAGTGAGCACAGATACGCAGTATTTT.

The chain employs TRBV6-2 or TRBV6-3 and TRBJ1-1; D possibly corresponds to TRBD1 (6 bases). V lost 5 bases and J 9 bases, leaving 10 bases between the germline ends. The length of the CDR3 is 11 residues. Germline CDR1 is MNHEY and CDR2 is SVGEGT. CDR3 bases: TGTGCCAGCAGTCACGGACAGAAAGCTTTCTTT. It translates to CASSHGQKAFF.

The chain carries TRBV5-1 and TRBJ2-1; D perhaps matches TRBD2 (5 bases). V gave up 1 base and J gave up 9 bases, with 8 bases separating them. CDR3 length: 12 amino acids. CDR1 is SGHRS and CDR2 is YFSETQ in the germline V gene. CDR3 sequence (DNA): TGCGCCAGCAGCTTGTCTCTAGCTGAGCAGTTCTTC. Amino acid sequence: CASSLSLAEQFF.

The V call is TRBV27, the J call TRBJ2-3; possibly TRBD1 for D (6 bases). V was clipped by 5 bases and J by 3 bases, with 18 bases between them. Germline CDR1 reads MNHEY; CDR2 reads SMNVEV (reference sequence). The CDR3 is 16 amino acids. The CDR3 nucleotides are TGTGCCAGCAGTCCCCTAGGGAGCCAGGGGACAGATACGCAGTATTTT. This translates into CASSPLGSQGTDTQYF.

In regard to this clone: Germline and junction disagree at one end, which may indicate a read error. This rearrangement joins TRBV7-8 to TRBJ2-1; D remains ambiguous. CDR1 and CDR2 from the germline V gene are SGHVS and FQNEAQ. This CDR3 spans 12 amino acids. The CDR3 is CASSLGLERQFF. The DNA for the CDR3 is TGTGCCAGCAGTTTAGGCCTAGAGAGGCAGTTCTTC.

This chain uses TRBV28 with TRBJ2-3; the match to TRBD2 covers 7 bases. Germline-derived CDR1 and CDR2 are MDHEN and SYDVKM. There are 12 residues in the CDR3. V was clipped by 6 bases and J by 6 bases; unmatched bases: 3. Here the CDR3 reads CASRAGRDTQYF. CDR3 sequence (DNA): TGTGCCAGCAGGGCCGGGAGGGATACGCAGTATTTT.